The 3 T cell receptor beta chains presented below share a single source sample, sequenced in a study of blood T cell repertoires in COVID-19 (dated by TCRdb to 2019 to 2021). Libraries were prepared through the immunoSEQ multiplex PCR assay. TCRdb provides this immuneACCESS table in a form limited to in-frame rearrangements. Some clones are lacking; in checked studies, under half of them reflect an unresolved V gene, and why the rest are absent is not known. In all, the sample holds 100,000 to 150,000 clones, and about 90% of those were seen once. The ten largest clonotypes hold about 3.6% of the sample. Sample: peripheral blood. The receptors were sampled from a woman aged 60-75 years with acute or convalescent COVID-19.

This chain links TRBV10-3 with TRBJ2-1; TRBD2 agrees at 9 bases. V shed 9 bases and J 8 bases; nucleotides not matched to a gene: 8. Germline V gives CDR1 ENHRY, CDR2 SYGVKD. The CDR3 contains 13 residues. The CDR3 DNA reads TGTGCCATTAGCGGGAGCCCCATCGATGAGCAGTTCTTC. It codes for CAISGSPIDEQFF.

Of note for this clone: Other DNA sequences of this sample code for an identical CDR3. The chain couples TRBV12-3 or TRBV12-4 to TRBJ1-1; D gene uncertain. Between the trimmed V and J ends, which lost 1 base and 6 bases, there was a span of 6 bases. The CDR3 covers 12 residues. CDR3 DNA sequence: TGTGCCAGCAGTTTAGTACGGGCTGAAGCTTTCTTT. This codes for CASSLVRAEAFF.

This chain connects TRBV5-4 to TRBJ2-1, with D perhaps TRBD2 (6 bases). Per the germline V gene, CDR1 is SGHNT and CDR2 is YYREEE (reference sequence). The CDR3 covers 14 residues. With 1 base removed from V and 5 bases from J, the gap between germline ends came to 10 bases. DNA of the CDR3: TGTGCCAGCAGCTTGAAGGGACTTCACAATGAGCAGTTCTTC. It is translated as CASSLKGLHNEQFF.